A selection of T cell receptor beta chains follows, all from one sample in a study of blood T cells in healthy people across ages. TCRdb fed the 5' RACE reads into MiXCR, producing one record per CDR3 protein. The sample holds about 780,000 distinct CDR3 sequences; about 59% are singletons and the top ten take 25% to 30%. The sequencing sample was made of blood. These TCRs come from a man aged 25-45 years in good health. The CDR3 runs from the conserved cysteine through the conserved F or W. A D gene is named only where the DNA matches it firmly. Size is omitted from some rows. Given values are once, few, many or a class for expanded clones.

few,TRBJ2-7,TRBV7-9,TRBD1,TGTGCCAGCAGCTTAGCTCCAGGGGGCAGGTACGAGCAGTACTTC,CASSLAPGGRYEQYF
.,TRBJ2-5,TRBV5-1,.,TGCGCCAGCAGCTTGGAGCATCCTGGTCTGGAGACCCAGTACTTC,CASSLEHPGLETQYF
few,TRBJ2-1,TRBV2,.,TGTGCCAGCAGGCCGGGTGCCCCAAGTCAGTTCTTC,CASRPGAPSQFF
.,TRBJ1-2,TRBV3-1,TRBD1,TGTGCCAGCAGCCAAGTTTCCCGCAGGGGGACAATCTATGGCTACACCTTC,CASSQVSRRGTIYGYTF
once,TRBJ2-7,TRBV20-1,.,TGCAGTGCTGAAGATCGGGACAAGTCCTACGAGCAGTACTTC,CSAEDRDKSYEQYF
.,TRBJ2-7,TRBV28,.,TGTGCCAGCAGCCCCCCCCTGGACAGATCCTACGAGCAGTACTTC,CASSPPLDRSYEQYF
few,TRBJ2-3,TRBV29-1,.,TGCAGCGGCGGTTCAACGGATACGCAGTATTTT,CSGGSTDTQYF
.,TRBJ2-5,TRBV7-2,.,TGTGCCAGCAGCTTATATGAGAGGACCCAGTACTTC,CASSLYERTQYF
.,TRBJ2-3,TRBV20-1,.,TGCAGCCAGACTAGAATCGGCACAGATACGCAGTATTTT,CSQTRIGTDTQYF
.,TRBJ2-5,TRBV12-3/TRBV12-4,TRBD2,TGTGCCAGCAGGCGGACTAGCGGGGGGGTAGAGACCCAGTACTTC,CASRRTSGGVETQYF
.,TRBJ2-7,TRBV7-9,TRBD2,TGTGCCAGCAGTCTCGGGGCGGGCGGGGGATCCTACGAGCAGTACTTC,CASSLGAGGGSYEQYF
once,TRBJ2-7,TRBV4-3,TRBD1,TGCGCCAGCAGCACCCACAGGGGGTTTGGGTACGAGCAGTACTTC,CASSTHRGFGYEQYF
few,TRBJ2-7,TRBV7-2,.,TGTGCCAGCAGCCCACCGGGGGATACCTACGAGCAGTACTTC,CASSPPGDTYEQYF
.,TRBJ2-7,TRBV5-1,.,TGCGCCAGCAGCTTCGGGGACGGCGGGTCCGAGCAGTACTTC,CASSFGDGGSEQYF
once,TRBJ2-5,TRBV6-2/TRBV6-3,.,TGTGCCAGCTCAGGGGCTAGCGGCGAGAGGGAGACCCAGTACTTC,CASSGASGERETQYF